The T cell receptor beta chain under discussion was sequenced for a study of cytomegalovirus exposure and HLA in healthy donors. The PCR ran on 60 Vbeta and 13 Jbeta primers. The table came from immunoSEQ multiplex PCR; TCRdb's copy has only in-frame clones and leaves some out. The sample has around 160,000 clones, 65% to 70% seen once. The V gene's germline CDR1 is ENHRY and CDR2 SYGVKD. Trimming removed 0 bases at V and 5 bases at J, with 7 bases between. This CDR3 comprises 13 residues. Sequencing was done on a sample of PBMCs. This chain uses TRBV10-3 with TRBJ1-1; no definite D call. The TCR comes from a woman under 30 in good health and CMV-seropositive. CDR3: CAISESRRTEAFF. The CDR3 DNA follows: TGTGCCATCAGTGAGTCTCGCCGGACTGAAGCTTTCTTT.